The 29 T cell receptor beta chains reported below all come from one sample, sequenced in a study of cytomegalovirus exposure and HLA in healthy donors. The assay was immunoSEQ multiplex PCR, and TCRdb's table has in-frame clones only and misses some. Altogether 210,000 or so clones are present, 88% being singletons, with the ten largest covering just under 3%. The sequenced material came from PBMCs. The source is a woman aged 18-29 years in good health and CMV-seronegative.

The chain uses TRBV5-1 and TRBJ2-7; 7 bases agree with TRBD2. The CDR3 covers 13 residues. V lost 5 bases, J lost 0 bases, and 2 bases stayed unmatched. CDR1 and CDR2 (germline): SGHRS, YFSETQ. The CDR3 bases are TGCGCCAGCAGACGGACTAGCTCCTACGAGCAGTACTTC. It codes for CASRRTSSYEQYF. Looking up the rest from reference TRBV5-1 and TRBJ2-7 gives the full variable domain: KAGVTQTPRYLIKTRGQQVTLSCSPISGHRSVSWYQQTPGQGLQFLFEYFSETQRNKGNFPGRFSGRQFSNSRSEMNVSTLELGDSALYLCASRRTSSYEQYFGPGTRLTVT.

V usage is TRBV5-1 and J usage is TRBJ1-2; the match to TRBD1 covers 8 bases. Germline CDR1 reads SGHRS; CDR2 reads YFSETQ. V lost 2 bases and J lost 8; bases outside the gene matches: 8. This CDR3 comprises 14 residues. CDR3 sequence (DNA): TGCGCCAGCAGCTTCACGCAGGGGGCAGAAGGCTACACCTTC. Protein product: CASSFTQGAEGYTF.

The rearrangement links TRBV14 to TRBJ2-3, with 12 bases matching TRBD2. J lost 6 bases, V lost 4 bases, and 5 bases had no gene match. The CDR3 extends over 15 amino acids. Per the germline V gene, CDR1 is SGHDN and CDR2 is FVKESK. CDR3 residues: CASSRLAGVSDTQYF. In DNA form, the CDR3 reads TGTGCCAGCAGCCGACTAGCGGGAGTTAGCGATACGCAGTATTTT. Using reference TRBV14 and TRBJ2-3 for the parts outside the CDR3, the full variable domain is EAGVTQFPSHSVIEKGQTVTLRCDPISGHDNLYWYRRVMGKEIKFLLHFVKESKQDESGMPNNRFLAERTGGTYSTLKVQPAELEDSGVYFCASSRLAGVSDTQYFGPGTRLTVL.

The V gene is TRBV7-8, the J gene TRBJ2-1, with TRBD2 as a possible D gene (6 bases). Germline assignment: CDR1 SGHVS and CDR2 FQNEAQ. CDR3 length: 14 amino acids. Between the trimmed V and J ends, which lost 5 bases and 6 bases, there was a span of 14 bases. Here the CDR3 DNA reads TGTGCCAGCAGCGCGAGGAGGGTAGGCAATGAGCAGTTCTTC. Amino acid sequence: CASSARRVGNEQFF.

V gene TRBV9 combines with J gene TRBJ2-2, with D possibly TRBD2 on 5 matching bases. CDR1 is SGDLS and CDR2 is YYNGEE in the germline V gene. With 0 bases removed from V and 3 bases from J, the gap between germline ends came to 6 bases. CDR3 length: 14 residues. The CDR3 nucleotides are TGTGCCAGCAGCGTAGCGGGGTACACCGGGGAGCTGTTTTTT. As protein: CASSVAGYTGELFF.

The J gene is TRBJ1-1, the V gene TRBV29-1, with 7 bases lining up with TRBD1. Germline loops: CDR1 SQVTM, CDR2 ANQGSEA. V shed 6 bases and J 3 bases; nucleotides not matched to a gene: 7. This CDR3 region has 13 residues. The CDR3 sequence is CSVADRIYTEAFF. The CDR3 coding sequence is TGCAGCGTCGCGGACAGGATTTACACTGAAGCTTTCTTT.

CDR3 DNA sequence: TGTGCCAGCAGTTACTCGACAGGGGGAAACGGGGAGCTGTTTTTT. This translates into CASSYSTGGNGELFF. This sequence joins TRBV6-5 and TRBJ2-2; 9 bases align to TRBD1. Germline V gene lookup returns CDR1 MNHEY and CDR2 SVGAGI. With V trimmed by 0 bases and J by 7 bases, 3 bases remained unmatched. The CDR3 has 15 residues.

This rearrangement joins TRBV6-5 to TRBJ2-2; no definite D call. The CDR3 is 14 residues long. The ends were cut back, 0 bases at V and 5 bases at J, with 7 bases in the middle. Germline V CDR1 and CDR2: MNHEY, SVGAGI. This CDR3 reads CASSYSSTTGELFF. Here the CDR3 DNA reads TGTGCCAGCAGTTACTCGAGTACGACCGGGGAGCTGTTTTTT.

CDR3 in amino acids: CASSQGPGGGEQYF. As DNA, the CDR3 is TGCGCCAGCAGCCAAGGGCCAGGGGGCGGCGAGCAGTACTTC. The chain couples TRBV4-3 to TRBJ2-7, with TRBD1 identical over 8 bases. Germline V gene sequence: CDR1 LGHNA, CDR2 YSLEER. J lost 6 bases, V lost 1 base, and 5 bases had no gene match. This CDR3 has 14 amino acids.

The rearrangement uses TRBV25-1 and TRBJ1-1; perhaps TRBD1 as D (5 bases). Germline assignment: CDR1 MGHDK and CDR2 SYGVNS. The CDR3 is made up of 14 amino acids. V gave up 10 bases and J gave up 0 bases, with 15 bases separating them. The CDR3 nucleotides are TGTGCCACATTATCGGGGGGGATGAACACTGAAGCTTTCTTT. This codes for CATLSGGMNTEAFF.

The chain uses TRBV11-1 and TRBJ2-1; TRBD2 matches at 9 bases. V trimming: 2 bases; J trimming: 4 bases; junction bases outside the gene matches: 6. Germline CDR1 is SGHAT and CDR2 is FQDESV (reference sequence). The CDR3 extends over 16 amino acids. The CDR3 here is CASSLITSGPYNEQFF. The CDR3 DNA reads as TGTGCCAGCAGCTTAATCACTAGCGGGCCTTACAATGAGCAGTTCTTC.

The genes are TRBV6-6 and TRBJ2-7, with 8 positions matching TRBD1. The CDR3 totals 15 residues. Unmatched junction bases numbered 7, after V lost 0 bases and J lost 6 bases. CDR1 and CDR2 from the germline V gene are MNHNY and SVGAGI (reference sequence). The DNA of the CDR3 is TGTGCCAGCAGTTACTCCGGAGACAGGGGAGGCGAGCAGTACTTC. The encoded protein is CASSYSGDRGGEQYF.

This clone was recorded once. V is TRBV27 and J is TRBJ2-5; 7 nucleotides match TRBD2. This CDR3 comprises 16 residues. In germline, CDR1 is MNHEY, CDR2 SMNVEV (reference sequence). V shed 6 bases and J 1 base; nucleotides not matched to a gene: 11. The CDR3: CASSESASGIQETQYF. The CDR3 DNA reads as TGTGCCAGCAGCGAGTCGGCTAGCGGAATCCAAGAGACCCAGTACTTC.

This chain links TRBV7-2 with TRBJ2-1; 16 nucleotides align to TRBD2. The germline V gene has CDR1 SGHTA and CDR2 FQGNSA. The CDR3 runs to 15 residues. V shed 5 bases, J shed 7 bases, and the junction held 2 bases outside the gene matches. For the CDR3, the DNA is TGTGCCAGCAGCCAGGGACTAGCGGGGGGGAATGAGCAGTTCTTC. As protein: CASSQGLAGGNEQFF.

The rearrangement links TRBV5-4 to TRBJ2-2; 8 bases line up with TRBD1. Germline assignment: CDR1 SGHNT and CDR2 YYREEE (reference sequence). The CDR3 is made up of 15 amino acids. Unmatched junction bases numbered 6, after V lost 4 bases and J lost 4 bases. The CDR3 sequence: CASSRDRRRTGELFF. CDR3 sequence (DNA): TGTGCCAGCAGCCGGGACAGGAGACGCACCGGGGAGCTGTTTTTT.

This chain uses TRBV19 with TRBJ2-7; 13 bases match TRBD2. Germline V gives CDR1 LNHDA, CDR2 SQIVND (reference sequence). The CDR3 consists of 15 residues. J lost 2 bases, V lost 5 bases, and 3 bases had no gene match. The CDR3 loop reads CASSAGLAGTYEQYF. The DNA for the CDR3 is TGTGCCAGTAGTGCGGGACTAGCGGGGACCTACGAGCAGTACTTC.

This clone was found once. CDR3 residues: CASSLGGLTYEQYF. The CDR3 nucleotides read TGTGCCAGCAGCTTAGGGGGACTAACCTACGAGCAGTACTTC. The chain carries TRBV7-8 and TRBJ2-7; 7 nucleotides match TRBD2. The trim removed 1 base at V and 2 bases at J, leaving 2 bases unmatched. The germline V gene encodes CDR1 SGHVS and CDR2 FQNEAQ. The CDR3 loop spans 14 amino acids.

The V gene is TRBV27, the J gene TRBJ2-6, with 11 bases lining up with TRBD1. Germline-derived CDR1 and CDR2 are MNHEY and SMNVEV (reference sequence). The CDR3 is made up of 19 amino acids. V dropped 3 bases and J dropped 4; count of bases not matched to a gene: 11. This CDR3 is CASSFVSGQGAWGANVLTF. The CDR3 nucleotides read TGTGCCAGCAGTTTTGTGAGTGGACAGGGGGCGTGGGGGGCCAACGTCCTGACTTTC.

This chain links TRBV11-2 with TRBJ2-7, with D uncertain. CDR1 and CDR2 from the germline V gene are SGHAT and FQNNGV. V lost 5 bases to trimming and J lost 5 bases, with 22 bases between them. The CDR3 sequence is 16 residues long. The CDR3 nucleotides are TGTGCCAGCAGCCCCTCTACGGTACTACCTACCGACGAGCAGTACTTC. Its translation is CASSPSTVLPTDEQYF.

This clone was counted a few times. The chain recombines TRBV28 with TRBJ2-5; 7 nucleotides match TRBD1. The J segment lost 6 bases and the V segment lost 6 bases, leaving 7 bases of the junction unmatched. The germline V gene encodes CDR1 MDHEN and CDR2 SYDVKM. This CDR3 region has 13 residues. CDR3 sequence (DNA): TGTGCCAGCAGAATTACAGGGGAGAAGACCCAGTACTTC. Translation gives CASRITGEKTQYF.

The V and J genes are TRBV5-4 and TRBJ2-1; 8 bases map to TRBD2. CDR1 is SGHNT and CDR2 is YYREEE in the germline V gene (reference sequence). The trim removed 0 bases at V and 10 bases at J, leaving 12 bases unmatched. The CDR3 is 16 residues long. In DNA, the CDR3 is TGTGCCAGCAGCTTGGATAGCTTAGCGGGATCAGGAGAGCAGTTCTTC. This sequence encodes CASSLDSLAGSGEQFF.

This chain's CDR3 is CASSLLASYNEQFF. CDR3 DNA sequence: TGTGCCAGCAGCTTACTAGCGTCCTACAATGAGCAGTTCTTC. The chain uses TRBV7-6 and TRBJ2-1; TRBD2 might be the D (6 bases). Trimming pared 2 bases from V and 1 base from J, leaving 6 bases between. Looked up from germline, CDR1 is SGHVS and CDR2 is FNYEAQ. CDR3 size: 14 residues.

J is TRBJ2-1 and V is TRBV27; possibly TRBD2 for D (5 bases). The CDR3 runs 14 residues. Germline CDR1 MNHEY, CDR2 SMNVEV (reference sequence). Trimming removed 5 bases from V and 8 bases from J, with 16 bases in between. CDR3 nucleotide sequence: TGTGCCAGCAGTCTAATTAGCGCTGAGTATGAGCAGTTCTTC. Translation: CASSLISAEYEQFF.

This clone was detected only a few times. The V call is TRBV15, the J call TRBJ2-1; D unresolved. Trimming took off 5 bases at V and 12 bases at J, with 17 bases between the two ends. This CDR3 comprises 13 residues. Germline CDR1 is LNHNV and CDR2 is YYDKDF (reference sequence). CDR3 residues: CATSSTELSWQFF. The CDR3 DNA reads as TGTGCCACCAGCTCAACAGAGCTAAGTTGGCAGTTCTTC.

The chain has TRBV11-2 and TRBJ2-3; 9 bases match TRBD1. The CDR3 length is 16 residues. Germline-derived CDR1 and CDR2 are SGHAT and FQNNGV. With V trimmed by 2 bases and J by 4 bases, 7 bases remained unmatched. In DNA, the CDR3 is TGTGCCAGCAGCTTACGACAGGGGGTTGTTGCAGATACGCAGTATTTT. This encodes CASSLRQGVVADTQYF.

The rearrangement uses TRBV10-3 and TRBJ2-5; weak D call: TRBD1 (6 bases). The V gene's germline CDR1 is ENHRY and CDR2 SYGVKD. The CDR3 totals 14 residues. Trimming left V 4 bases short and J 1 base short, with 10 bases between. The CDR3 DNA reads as TGTGCCATCAGTGGGGCAGGGGCCCAAGAGACCCAGTACTTC. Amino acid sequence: CAISGAGAQETQYF.

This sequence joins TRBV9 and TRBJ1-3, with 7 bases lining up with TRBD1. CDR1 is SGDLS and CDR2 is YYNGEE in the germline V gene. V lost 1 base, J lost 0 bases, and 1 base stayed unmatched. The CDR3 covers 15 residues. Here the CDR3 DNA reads TGTGCCAGCAGCGTAACAGGGGCCTCTGGAAACACCATATATTTT. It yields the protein CASSVTGASGNTIYF. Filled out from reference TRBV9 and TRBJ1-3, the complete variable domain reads DSGVTQTPKHLITATGQRVTLRCSPRSGDLSVYWYQQSLDQGLQFLIQYYNGEERAKGNILERFSAQQFPDLHSELNLSSLELGDSALYFCASSVTGASGNTIYFGEGSWLTVV.

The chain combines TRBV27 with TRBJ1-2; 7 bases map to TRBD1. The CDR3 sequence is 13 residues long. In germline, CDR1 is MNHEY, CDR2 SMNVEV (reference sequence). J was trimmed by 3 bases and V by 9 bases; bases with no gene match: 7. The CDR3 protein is CASWGTGDYGYTF. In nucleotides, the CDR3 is TGTGCCAGTTGGGGAACAGGGGACTATGGCTACACCTTC.

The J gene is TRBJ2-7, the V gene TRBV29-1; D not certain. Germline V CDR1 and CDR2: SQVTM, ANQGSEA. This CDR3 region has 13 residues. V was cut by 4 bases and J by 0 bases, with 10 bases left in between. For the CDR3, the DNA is TGCAGCGTTGCTGGCCCTTACTCCTACGAGCAGTACTTC. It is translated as CSVAGPYSYEQYF.